Below, one TCR beta chain is given with its context. This sample stems from a study of blood T cell repertoires in COVID-19. Study-level background: From T cells, B-cell-depleted T cells, or PBMCs came the material, which was cDNA or gDNA.

Clones were read by immunoSEQ multiplex PCR, and TCRdb kept only the in-frame ones, dropping some. The table records approximately 100,000 clones, 76% of them present only once. CDR3 size: 16 residues. The ends were cut back, 5 bases at V and 7 bases at J, with 18 bases in the middle. Germline V CDR1 and CDR2: SGHVS, FQNEAQ. Material: peripheral blood. This chain joins TRBV7-8 and TRBJ1-6, with D possibly being TRBD1 (5 bases). The TCR sequence derives from an elderly man with COVID-19, enrolled during active disease. The CDR3 bases are TGTGCCAGCAGCGCCTTGGGTCGGGGGGTCAATTCACCCCTCCACTTT. Translated: CASSALGRGVNSPLHF.